The clone carrying this T cell receptor (beta chain) was seen just once. Its antigen is still unknown. The data were obtained in a study of T cell responses to AZD1222 COVID-19 vaccine. Study context: Researchers grouped second doses given at about 4 or about 12 weeks into one pool. The study's findings and limits: Mostly white British, mostly female donors; authors suggested clonal diversity may be underestimated.

Clones were read by immunoSEQ multiplex PCR, and TCRdb kept only the in-frame ones, dropping some. Here the sample spans 120,000 or so clones, around 92% being singletons. Trimming stripped 1 base from V and 7 bases from J, with 7 bases between. This CDR3 has 11 residues. From germline, CDR1 is DFQATT and CDR2 SNEGSKA (reference sequence). The chain has TRBV20-1 and TRBJ1-2; D not resolved. The starting material was peripheral blood, obtained on day 0 of AZD1222 vaccination. The sequence was collected from an adult in good health. This CDR3 is CSARAVGGYTF. The CDR3 nucleotides read TGCAGTGCTAGAGCGGTTGGTGGCTACACCTTC.